Given below is one TCR beta chain in context. Its antigen has not been determined. The read ends 3 residues shy of where the CDR3 ends; the end is completed using the germline J gene. This sample is part of a study of Tregs in tolerant kidney transplant recipients (dated by TCRdb to between 2019 and 2020). Background on the whole study: Transplants used related donors with nonmyeloablative bone marrow transplantation; mixed chimerism was transient in the human trials. The study used TCRbeta sequencing to identify donor-specific regulatory T cells before combined kidney and bone marrow transplantation, then tracked those cells after transplant.

Looking up the germline V gene yields CDR1 MDHEN and CDR2 SYDVKM. From cysteine to phenylalanine, the CDR3 is 15 amino acids long. Only the CDR3 bases that were read are kept: 36 of them, in frame from base 1. At the junction V is shortened by 5 bases and J by 0 bases, with 11 bases in between. The investigation overall reported the following: The most biologically relevant and donor-specific TCRbeta repertoire appeared to be identified by expanding Tregs with activated donor B cells. For some patients the PCR primers changed over time, which made it impossible to compare the samples from those patients at the nucleotide level. In tolerant patients, donor-specific Tregs expanded more than Tregs overall, which suggests antigen-driven rather than nonspecific expansion. Because only a small number of patients were included, the study had limitations, and the results will need to be validated in larger populations as well as under other immunosuppression protocols. Biological reproducibility was not directly assessed, although technical replication error appeared to be minimal.

For TCRbeta CDR3 sequencing, genomic DNA was extracted from sorted cells using the QIAGEN DNeasy Blood and Tissue Kit. High-throughput TCRbeta CDR3 sequencing was carried out commercially through immunoSEQ, with PCR amplification with bias correction and internal controls included. Under the source paper's analysis protocol: Unique productive TCRbeta sequences were defined by CDR3 nucleotide sequence when primers matched and otherwise by CDR3 amino acid sequence together with Vbeta and Jbeta genes. Sorting error was corrected by removing sequences shared between sorted populations at a frequency ratio of 2:1 or less, and the remaining shared sequences were assigned to the higher population. Donor-reactive sequences were defined as at least 5-fold expanded in CFSE-low cells versus unstimulated cells, with frequency of at least 0.01% in CFSE-low cells. Repertoire divergence was quantified by Jensen-Shannon divergence using the top 100 TCRbeta sequences ranked by frequency. For any sample with multiple sequencing runs, sorting error was corrected in each run separately before the runs were pooled. TCRdb retrieved this table from immuneACCESS and kept in-frame rearrangements only. Not all clones are present; in checked studies, unresolved V genes account for under half, and no reason is known for the remainder. D and trimming come from the DNA, and the V and J calls and clone size come from that table. This sample's listing comprises about 48,000 clones. About 0.82% of the sample goes to the ten largest clones.

Sample time point, as interpreted from the label and publication: blood sample drawn before combined kidney and bone marrow transplant. Unstimulated Tregs (CD4+CD25+CD127-), CD4+ non-Tregs (CD4+CD25-), CD4 and CD8 cells were FACS-sorted from thawed PBMCs. Several combined kidney and bone marrow transplant recipients from the ITN036ST trial were included as patients, and samples were available only from these trial subjects. Healthy control blood was separated into PBMCs by Ficoll density gradient and cryopreserved, and patient PBMCs were collected both before and after transplant. The starting material was CD4+ T cells from blood, obtained before the transplant. The chain uses TRBV28 and TRBJ2-1, and possibly TRBD2, on 7 matching bases. The receptor comes from a human donor who received a combined kidney and bone marrow transplant. The CDR3 region has the sequence CASSRGGSSYNEQFF. The CDR3 DNA, read in part, is TGTGCCAGCAGTAGGGGGGGGAGCTCCTACAATGAG.